This TCR beta chain was recorded in a study of T-cell memory formation after mild COVID-19. V lost 5 bases, J lost 2 bases, and 12 bases stayed unmatched. The CDR3 extends over 17 amino acids. Germline V lookup: CDR1 LGHDT, CDR2 YNNKEL (reference sequence). Using constant-segment primers, 5'RACE produced TCR alpha and TCR beta cDNA libraries carrying sample barcodes and UMIs. TCRdb recomputed calls from the 5' RACE reads with MiXCR, one row per CDR3 protein. This sample carries 350,000 to 500,000 distinct CDR3 sequences, roughly 18% of them seen once, and the ten largest clones take roughly 21%. This sequence originates from a young man who had mild COVID-19 (a few samples of this study predate the infection). Cell type and time point are not known. The rearrangement uses TRBV3-1 and TRBJ2-3, with TRBD2 matching 8 bases. Sequenced input: PBMCs or a T cell subset sorted from them (not recorded which). The CDR3 bases are TGTGCCAGCAGCGAGACGGGTAGCGGGGCCAACACAGATACGCAGTATTTT. Amino acid sequence: CASSETGSGANTDTQYF.